The 5 T cell receptor beta chains below come from one sample, sequenced in a study of blood T cell repertoires in COVID-19. Generated by immunoSEQ multiplex PCR, the TCRdb table keeps only in-frame clones and is missing some. The sample records 110,000 or so clones, around 82% being singletons. The sequenced sample was peripheral blood. Receptors were obtained from a human donor in a cohort sampled during active COVID-19.

This chain joins TRBV20-1 and TRBJ2-5, with TRBD2 matching 7 bases. There are 11 residues in the CDR3. Germline CDR1 reads DFQATT; CDR2 reads SNEGSKA (reference sequence). The V segment lost 6 bases and the J segment 4 bases; nucleotides outside the gene matches: 2. CDR3 DNA: TGCAGTGCCGGGGGGAGAGAGACCCAGTACTTC. Encoded protein: CSAGGRETQYF.

The chain recombines TRBV27 with TRBJ1-1, with a tentative D call TRBD1 (6 bases). V shed 5 bases and J shed 1 base, with 8 bases lying between them. The germline V gene encodes CDR1 MNHEY and CDR2 SMNVEV (reference sequence). The CDR3 spans 13 residues. In DNA form, the CDR3 reads TGTGCCAGCAGTCTGACAGGGAACACTGAAGCTTTCTTT. As protein: CASSLTGNTEAFF.

The gene calls are TRBV29-1 and TRBJ2-2, with D uncertain. Trimming removed 7 bases from V and 2 bases from J, with 11 bases in between. The CDR3 loop spans 13 amino acids. Germline V lookup: CDR1 SQVTM, CDR2 ANQGSEA. The CDR3 coding sequence is TGCAGCGCCAGTAGCAGAAACACCGGGGAGCTGTTTTTT. It specifies CSASSRNTGELFF.

The V gene is TRBV7-8, the J gene TRBJ1-2, with a weak D call TRBD1 (6 bases). The CDR3 extends over 15 amino acids. Deletions cut 0 bases from V and 2 bases from J, with 10 bases between. Germline V gene lookup returns CDR1 SGHVS and CDR2 FQNEAQ. The CDR3 spells CASSLAADRNYGYTF. The DNA for the CDR3 is TGTGCCAGCAGCTTAGCCGCCGACAGGAACTATGGCTACACCTTC.

The chain recombines TRBV11-2 with TRBJ2-2; D may be TRBD2 (5 bases). The germline gives CDR1 SGHAT, CDR2 FQNNGV. V was clipped by 4 bases and J by 0 bases, with 6 bases between them. The CDR3 contains 14 residues. The CDR3 DNA follows: TGTGCCAGCAGCTCCGGGGCGAACACCGGGGAGCTGTTTTTT. Amino acids: CASSSGANTGELFF.